The entry that follows covers one T cell receptor (beta chain) sequence. What it recognizes is unknown. The V gene lost 4 bases and the J gene lost 10 bases, with 17 bases spanning the gap. CDR1 is LGHNA and CDR2 is YSLEER in the germline V gene. The CDR3 is made up of 14 amino acids. Time point of the sample: baseline, week 1 (first vaccination visit). This sample's treatment: pre-vaccination baseline after standard-of-care therapy. This entry belongs to a study of a mutant IDH1 vaccine in newly diagnosed glioma. The repertoire was sequenced with immunoSEQ multiplex PCR; TCRdb's copy has only in-frame clones and lacks some. The sample holds 60,000 to 85,000 clones, 79% seen once. Overall study findings and caveats: Less than 95% of patients showed vaccine-induced immune responses across multiple MHC alleles.

This chain joins TRBV4-3 and TRBJ2-1; a possible D gene is TRBD2 (6 bases). The clonotype was recovered from a man aged 50-59 years with glioma. Sequencing used PBMCs, obtained from a glioma patient treated with radiotherapy, temozolomide or both. CDR3 amino acids: CASSPPSGGEEQFF. CDR3 sequence (DNA): TGCGCCAGCAGCCCTCCGAGCGGAGGGGAAGAGCAGTTCTTC.